These 5 T cell receptor beta chains were all obtained from the same sample, sequenced in a study of cytomegalovirus exposure and HLA in healthy donors (TCRdb year 2017). Libraries were made using the immunoSEQ multiplex PCR assay. For the multiplex PCR, a mixture combining 60 forward primers for TCR Vbeta segments and 13 reverse primers for TCR Jbeta segments was used. Not all clones reach the TCRdb copy of this immuneACCESS table, which keeps in-frame sequences only. Checked studies attribute under half of the gap to unresolved V genes and leave the rest unexplained. The sample includes fewer than 350,000 clones, with 80% to 90% observed a single time. More than 2% of the sample is in the top ten clones. Sequenced sample: PBMCs. The receptors here all came from a woman between 18 and 29 years old in good health and CMV-seronegative.

The rearrangement joins TRBV5-6 to TRBJ2-7; possible D gene TRBD1, 6 bases. CDR1 is SGHDT, CDR2 YYEEEE, per germline. Trimming took 3 bases from V and 5 from J, leaving 9 bases between them. The CDR3 loop spans 12 amino acids. CDR3: CASSSTGHEQYF. CDR3 nucleotides: TGTGCCAGCAGCTCCACAGGGCACGAGCAGTACTTC.

The chain uses TRBV7-2 and TRBJ2-7, with TRBD1 identical over 10 bases. The V and J ends lost 0 bases and 2 bases, in that order; junction bases with no gene match: 1. The CDR3 extends over 15 amino acids. CDR1 SGHTA and CDR2 FQGNSA come from the germline V gene. As DNA, the CDR3 is TGTGCCAGCAGCTTAGCGGGACAGGGGACCTACGAGCAGTACTTC. Translation gives CASSLAGQGTYEQYF.

V and J are TRBV7-6 and TRBJ2-3; TRBD1 might be the D (6 bases). Gene TRBJ1-5 matches the end of the DNA better, so the J call may be wrong. CDR3 length: 15 amino acids. Per the germline V gene, CDR1 is SGHVS and CDR2 is FNYEAQ. CDR3 in amino acids: CASSDRYRSTDTQHF. The CDR3 region has the DNA TGTGCCAGCAGCGACAGGTATAGGTCCACAGATACGCAGCATTTT.

The chain employs TRBV5-1 and TRBJ1-4; 7 nucleotides align to TRBD1. The V gene's germline CDR1 is SGHRS and CDR2 YFSETQ. This CDR3 has 16 amino acids. V lost 0 bases to trimming and J lost 5 bases; unmatched junction nucleotides: 7. The CDR3 DNA is TGCGCCAGCAGCTTGGGCGCAGGGGGATCGAATGAAAAACTGTTTTTT. Protein sequence: CASSLGAGGSNEKLFF.

Note on this clone: One junction end does not reproduce the germline sequence, and a read error may be involved. Other DNA sequences in the same sample also yield this CDR3. This chain links TRBV9 with TRBJ1-6, with TRBD1 as a possible D gene (6 bases). The CDR3 runs 16 residues. Germline CDR1 SGDLS, CDR2 YYNGEE. CDR3 in amino acids: CASSAQGLPYNSPLHF. Written as DNA, the CDR3 is TGTGCCAGCAGCGCACAGGGATTACCATATAATTCCCCCCTCCACTTT. Combining the CDR3 with reference TRBV9 and TRBJ1-6 gives the whole variable domain DSGVTQTPKHLITATGQRVTLRCSPRSGDLSVYWYQQSLDQGLQFLIQYYNGEERAKGNILERFSAQQFPDLHSELNLSSLELGDSALYFCASSAQGLPYNSPLHFGNGTRLTVT.